The 10 T cell receptor beta chains given below trace back to one sample, sequenced in a study of PD-L1 blockade in urothelial cancer. Clones were read by immunoSEQ multiplex PCR, and TCRdb kept only the in-frame ones, dropping some. The table has tens of thousands of clones, 65% to 85% seen once; the top ten hold around a tenth. Time point indicated: pretreatment peripheral blood. The specimen comprised PBMCs, sampled around atezolizumab (anti-PD-L1) treatment. The source is a woman aged 65 to 85 with urothelial cancer.

The V gene is TRBV10-1, the J gene TRBJ2-3; D ambiguous. The V and J ends lost 5 bases and 6 bases respectively, with 15 bases between them. CDR1 and CDR2 from the germline V gene are WNHNN and SYGVQD (reference sequence). This CDR3 contains 14 residues. Written as DNA, the CDR3 is TGCGCCAGCAGTCCCTTGGGCGCTGGGGATACGCAGTATTTT. It codes for CASSPLGAGDTQYF.

The chain combines TRBV18 with TRBJ2-2; 10 bases map to TRBD2. V was clipped by 1 base and J by 6 bases; unmatched bases: 8. CDR1 and CDR2 from the germline V gene are KGHSH and LQKENI. CDR3 length equals 17 residues. CDR3 in DNA: TGTGCCAGCTCACCACTTCAAACTAGCGGGACTGCCGGGGAGCTGTTTTTT. Translation gives CASSPLQTSGTAGELFF.

V and J are TRBV5-5 and TRBJ1-2, with 10 nucleotides matching TRBD1. Losses at the gene ends were 2 bases for V and 7 bases for J; bases not matched to a gene: 8. CDR1 and CDR2 (germline): SGHKS, YYEKEE (reference sequence). This CDR3 comprises 15 residues. The CDR3 is CASSFRDRGFVGYTF. In DNA, the CDR3 is TGTGCCAGCAGCTTCCGGGACAGGGGTTTTGTTGGCTACACCTTC. The variable domain in full, completed from reference TRBV5-5 and TRBJ1-2, reads DAGVTQSPTHLIKTRGQQVTLRCSPISGHKSVSWYQQVLGQGPQFIFQYYEKEERGRGNFPDRFSARQFPNYSSELNVNALLLGDSALYLCASSFRDRGFVGYTFGSGTRLTVV.

The CDR3 DNA is TGTGCCAGCAGTTTTAACAGAGACTCCTACAATGAGCAGTTCTTC. This gives the protein CASSFNRDSYNEQFF. The chain employs TRBV7-2 and TRBJ2-1; D remains ambiguous. The germline V and J ends were trimmed by 6 bases and 0 bases, with 12 bases remaining between them. The germline V gene encodes CDR1 SGHTA and CDR2 FQGNSA. The CDR3 runs to 15 residues.

The V call is TRBV14, the J call TRBJ2-1, with TRBD2 identical over 9 bases. CDR3 size: 16 residues. Losses at the gene ends were 0 bases for V and 6 bases for J; bases not matched to a gene: 6. Germline lookup yields CDR1 SGHDN and CDR2 FVKESK. CDR3 nucleotides: TGTGCCAGCAGCCAAGATGGAGCTAGCGGGACCAATGAGCAGTTCTTC. It encodes CASSQDGASGTNEQFF.

V is TRBV18 and J is TRBJ1-2; tentative D call: TRBD1 (5 bases). The germline V gene encodes CDR1 KGHSH and CDR2 LQKENI. The CDR3 has 17 amino acids. The germline V and J ends were trimmed by 5 bases and 2 bases, with 21 bases remaining between them. Here the CDR3 DNA reads TGTGCCAGCTCAGCCCTCACAGGCGCCCCACGGAACTATGGCTACACCTTC. Its protein is CASSALTGAPRNYGYTF.

This clone was seen once. Other DNA sequences in this specimen translate into the identical CDR3. This chain joins TRBV9 and TRBJ1-2, with a tentative D call TRBD1 (5 bases). Trimming left V 3 bases short and J 4 bases short, with 22 bases between. CDR1 and CDR2 from the germline V gene are SGDLS and YYNGEE. CDR3 length: 17 residues. The CDR3 here is CASSEHSTGTGGYGYTF. CDR3 DNA: TGTGCCAGCAGCGAACACAGTACCGGGACGGGGGGCTATGGCTACACCTTC.

This chain links TRBV11-2 with TRBJ1-2; D possibly corresponds to TRBD1 (6 bases). Trimming removed 1 base from V and 4 bases from J, with 16 bases in between. CDR3 length: 16 amino acids. Germline V gives CDR1 SGHAT, CDR2 FQNNGV. The CDR3 nucleotides read TGTGCCAGCAGCTTAGGTTGGCAGGGGAGTTCCTATGGCTACACCTTC. Translation gives CASSLGWQGSSYGYTF.

The chain uses TRBV5-1 and TRBJ2-3; TRBD1 matches 10 bases. The CDR3 has 16 residues. Germline values: CDR1 SGHRS, CDR2 YFSETQ. J was trimmed by 5 bases and V by 0 bases; bases with no gene match: 6. Written as DNA, the CDR3 is TGCGCCAGCAGCTTGGGAGGGGACAGGGGTGGAGATACGCAGTATTTT. Translation gives CASSLGGDRGGDTQYF.

The CDR3 here is CASSQDLMSLAGVNEQFF. CDR3 DNA sequence: TGCGCCAGCAGCCAAGATCTTATGAGTCTAGCGGGAGTCAATGAGCAGTTCTTC. J is TRBJ2-1 and V is TRBV4-1; 10 nucleotides agree with TRBD2. CDR3 size: 18 residues. The junction had 11 bases not matched to a gene; V was cut back by 0 bases and J by 6 bases. CDR1 is MGHRA and CDR2 is YSYEKL in the germline V gene.